The entry below gives a single T cell receptor (beta chain) sequence along with its context. This clonotype has a handful of counts. The antigen it binds to is not known. Nothing much larger sits one base from this clone, and base qualities are not available. This record belongs to a study of T cells after yellow fever vaccination (dated by TCRdb to about 2019). Describing the broader study: The SMART-Seq v4 Ultra Low Input RNA kit was used to prepare libraries from fractions with low cell numbers. To track T-cell clones before and after primary and booster YFV17D yellow fever vaccination, bulk TCR alpha and beta repertoires were sequenced longitudinally. The cohort comprised two healthy male donors, one aged 18 to 29 and one aged 30 to 40 years. Blood was collected at multiple timepoints before and after primary and secondary immunization, and bulk PBMC replicates and cell subsets were isolated. The paper as a whole reports these results and caveats: Because abundant contaminating clonotypes from the bulk population could be contained in FACS-sorted repertoires, computational filtering was required. Most clones expanded after primary vaccination were re-detected after the booster (almost 97% of CD4 and approximately 85% of CD8), suggesting broad memory maintenance. A small share of clonotypes occurred in both CD4 and CD8 compartments, likely arising from convergent recombination. Compared with the primary T-cell response, the secondary T-cell response was faster but weaker, reaching its peak on day 5 rather than on day 15. The study included only two donors, which limits how far the findings can be generalized.

Reading the label with the study, this specimen's treatment or condition is: live attenuated yellow fever vaccine strain. PBMCs were isolated from peripheral blood using a standard Ficoll-Paque protocol. Dynabeads CD4 and CD8 positive selection kits were used to isolate the CD4 and CD8 T-cell fractions. TriZol was used to extract RNA from bulk PBMCs, CD4 and CD8 fractions, and dextramer-positive and dextramer-negative fractions. CDR1 MNHEY and CDR2 SMNVEV are derived from the germline V gene (reference sequence). From cysteine to phenylalanine, the CDR3 is 13 amino acids long. Left in the record is the CDR3 DNA by itself, 39 bases read in frame from the first base. Between the V and J ends, shortened by 2 bases and 4 bases respectively, the junction contains 9 bases. TCRdb records Illumina NovaSeq 6000 as the sequencer. TCR cDNA was synthesized by 5'RACE template switching, through which a universal primer site and unique molecular identifiers were introduced. Priming for cDNA synthesis came from both the TCR alpha and TCR beta constant segments. Library amplification involved two PCR steps, and the second step added sample barcodes and sequencing adapters. Sequencing of libraries was performed on Illumina HiSeq 2500 (2x100 bp) or NovaSeq (2x150 bp). The authors processed their data as follows. MIGEC handled demultiplexing of reads and collapsing into UMI consensus sequences, while MiXCR performed V(D)J alignment. Vaccine-responding clonotypes were defined with edgeR using replicate PBMC samples, requiring FDR below 0.01 and a log2 fold change above 5 up to day 15. Each bulk clonotype was labeled CD4 or CD8 based on which sequenced repertoire, CD4 or CD8, contained the clonotype at higher abundance. TCRdb applied fastp at Q25 and MiXCR to the public reads, then kept only in-frame beta chains. Each entry is one CDR3 protein sequence, shown with its most common DNA and genes. Clone size and V and J calls follow TCRdb, not the original study. The sample has hundreds of thousands of distinct CDR3 sequences on record, around 13% of them singletons. The ten largest clones represent 3.2% of the sample.

The TCR was taken from a man between 18 and 35 years old who received the YFV17D yellow fever vaccine. The rearranged segments are TRBV27 and TRBJ2-7; the D gene is not confidently resolved. The sequenced sample was CD4+ T cells sorted from PBMCs, obtained 15 days after the yellow fever booster vaccination. The CDR3 region: CASSLRQRYEQYF. The DNA sequence follows: TGTGCCAGCAGTTTAAGACAACGATACGAGCAGTACTTC.